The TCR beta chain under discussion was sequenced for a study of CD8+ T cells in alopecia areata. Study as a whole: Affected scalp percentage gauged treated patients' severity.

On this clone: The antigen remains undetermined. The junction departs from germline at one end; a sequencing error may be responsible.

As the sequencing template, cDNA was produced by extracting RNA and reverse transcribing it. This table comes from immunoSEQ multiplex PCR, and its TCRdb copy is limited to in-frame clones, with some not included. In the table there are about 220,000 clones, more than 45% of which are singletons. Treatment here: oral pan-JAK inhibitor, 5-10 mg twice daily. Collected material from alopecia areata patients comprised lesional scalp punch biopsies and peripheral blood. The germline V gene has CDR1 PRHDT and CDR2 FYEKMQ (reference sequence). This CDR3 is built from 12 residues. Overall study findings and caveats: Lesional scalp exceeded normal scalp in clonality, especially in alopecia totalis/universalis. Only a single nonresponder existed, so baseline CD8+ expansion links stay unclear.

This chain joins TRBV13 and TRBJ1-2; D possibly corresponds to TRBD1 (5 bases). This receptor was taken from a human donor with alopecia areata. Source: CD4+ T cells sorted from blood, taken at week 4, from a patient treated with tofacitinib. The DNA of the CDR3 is TGTGCCAGCAGCCTAGGGGTCTATGGCTACACCTTC. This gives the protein CASSLGVYGYTF.